This passage covers 26 T cell receptor beta chains from one sample sequenced in a study of T cells in Graves' hyperthyroidism and ophthalmopathy. Amplified TCR beta CDR3 regions came from RNA transcripts. The HTBI primer set was used in a first-round RT-PCR of the TCR CDR3. TCRdb re-derived calls from the multiplex PCR reads in MiXCR, one entry per CDR3 protein. The profile shows a few hundred thousand distinct CDR3 sequences, about half of them singletons. The sample taken for sequencing was peripheral blood or thyroid tissue (not recorded which). These receptors were collected from an adult woman with Graves' disease, either hyperthyroidism or ophthalmopathy (not recorded which).

To note about this clonotype: A much bigger clone sits one base away, suggesting this may be a read error. This chain joins TRBV12-3 or TRBV12-4 and TRBJ2-5; 7 nucleotides match TRBD1. The length of the CDR3 is 14 residues. CDR3 DNA sequence: TGTGTCAGCAGGCCAAACAGGGGTGAGGAGACCCAGTACTTC. Protein sequence: CVSRPNRGEETQYF.

Note on this clonotype: This may be a read error, as it is one base from a much larger clone. The chain recombines TRBV6-1 with TRBJ1-1, with TRBD1 matching 10 bases. Trimming cost V 6 bases and J 3 bases; bases outside gene matches: 13. Germline loops: CDR1 MNHNS, CDR2 SASEGT. CDR3 size: 17 residues. Here the CDR3 reads CASRGTGVWRVDTEAFF. The CDR3 bases are TGTGCCAGCAGGGGGACAGGGGTATGGCGTGTCGACACTGAAGCTTTCTTT.

This clonotype has a count of ten or more. This chain connects TRBV5-1 to TRBJ2-5; TRBD2 matches at 10 bases. V shed 2 bases and J 5 bases; nucleotides not matched to a gene: 9. This CDR3 has 16 residues. Germline V gene sequence: CDR1 SGHRS, CDR2 YFSETQ. CDR3 bases: TGCGCCAGCAGCTTCGGACTAGCGGAGTCTGGGGAGACCCAGTACTTC. Protein product: CASSFGLAESGETQYF.

At least ten counts were recorded for this clonotype. This rearrangement joins TRBV12-3 or TRBV12-4 to TRBJ2-5, with D possibly being TRBD1 or TRBD2 (5 bases each). Trimming shortened V by 5 bases and J by 0 bases, and 10 bases separated the two germline ends. CDR3 length equals 14 residues. The DNA of the CDR3 is TGTGCCAGCAGTCCTGGGACGGACCAAGAGACCCAGTACTTC. Translation: CASSPGTDQETQYF.

Concerning this clonotype: Just one base apart from a much larger clone, this may be a read error. This chain connects TRBV5-1 to TRBJ1-1, with D possibly matching TRBD1 (5 bases). Trimming left V 4 bases short and J 4 bases short, with 11 bases between. The CDR3 has 13 amino acids. The germline V gene encodes CDR1 SGHRS and CDR2 YFSETQ. This chain's CDR3 is CASSPGKSTEAFF. In DNA form, the CDR3 reads TGCGCCAGCAGCCCAGGGAAGAGCACTGAAGCTTTCTTT.

In its sample, this clonotype was seen many times. This chain joins TRBV12-3 or TRBV12-4 and TRBJ2-7; TRBD1 matches at 8 bases. V lost 5 bases, J lost 2 bases, and 5 bases stayed unmatched. This CDR3 comprises 14 residues. CDR3 residues: CASSSLTGAYEQYF. The CDR3 DNA sequence: TGTGCCAGCAGTAGCTTGACAGGGGCCTACGAGCAGTACTTC.

Notes on this clonotype: One base away lies a much larger clone, so this may be a sequencing read error. This rearrangement joins TRBV6-5 to TRBJ2-5; D is uncertain. This CDR3 is 14 amino acids long. CDR1 is MNHEY and CDR2 is SVGAGI in the germline V gene. The CDR3 spells CASSPRESQGTQYF. The CDR3 region has the DNA TGTGCCAGCAGTCCGCGTGAGTCCCAAGGGACCCAGTACTTC.

Of note for this clonotype: Germline is not matched at one junction end, which may reflect a read error. The V gene is TRBV2, the J gene TRBJ1-6; 8 nucleotides align to TRBD1. Germline V lookup: CDR1 SNHLY, CDR2 FYNNEI. The length of the CDR3 is 14 residues. For the CDR3, the DNA is TGTACCAGCAGAGAACAGGGGGATAATTCACCCCTCCACTTT. Its translation is CTSREQGDNSPLHF.

The gene calls are TRBV3-1 and TRBJ1-1, with 7 bases that match TRBD1. CDR3 size: 14 residues. Trimming at V came to 0 bases and at J to 11 bases, leaving 9 bases not matched to a gene. CDR1 is LGHDT and CDR2 is YNNKEL in the germline V gene (reference sequence). The CDR3 DNA reads as TGTGCCAGCAGCCAAGATGACGCAGGGGGAATGGCTTTCTTT. Translation gives CASSQDDAGGMAFF.

Only a few counts were recorded for this clonotype. A read error is possible here, since a much larger clone lies one base away. The genes are TRBV7-9 and TRBJ2-7; 7 nucleotides align to TRBD1. CDR3 length: 15 amino acids. V lost 1 base, J lost 1 base, and 4 bases stayed unmatched. Germline V gene lookup returns CDR1 SEHNR and CDR2 FQNEAQ (reference sequence). The CDR3 protein is CASSLEEQGSYEQYF. In DNA, the CDR3 is TGTGCCAGCAGCTTAGAGGAACAGGGGTCCTACGAGCAGTACTTC.

The chain links TRBV7-9 to TRBJ2-5; D is unclear. The end of the DNA aligns better with TRBJ2-1, so the J call may be wrong. The CDR3 has 13 residues. Per the germline V gene, CDR1 is SEHNR and CDR2 is FQNEAQ (reference sequence). CDR3 nucleotide sequence: TGTGCCAGCAGCCCAGACACACCTACGGGGCAGTTCTTC. Its protein is CASSPDTPTGQFF.

The table lists this clonotype with many counts. V is TRBV19 and J is TRBJ1-1; TRBD1 aligns across 7 bases. V lost 3 bases to trimming and J lost 3 bases; unmatched junction nucleotides: 4. The CDR3 is made up of 14 amino acids. Per the germline V gene, CDR1 is LNHDA and CDR2 is SQIVND (reference sequence). Here the CDR3 DNA reads TGTGCCAGTAGTATTGGGGACAGATACACTGAAGCTTTCTTT. It encodes CASSIGDRYTEAFF.

The chain uses TRBV20-1 and TRBJ2-6; D call uncertain. The CDR3 consists of 15 residues. The germline V gene has CDR1 DFQATT and CDR2 SNEGSKA (reference sequence). The V end was cut by 6 bases, the J end by 4 bases, with 16 bases between. The chain's CDR3 is CSAHGRARGANVLTF. The DNA of the CDR3 is TGCAGTGCCCACGGACGGGCGCGAGGGGCCAACGTCCTGACTTTC.

This clonotype was observed at least ten times. The chain combines TRBV5-6 with TRBJ1-2; D is perhaps TRBD1 (6 bases). Trimming removed 5 bases from V and 2 bases from J, with 13 bases in between. Germline CDR1 reads SGHDT; CDR2 reads YYEEEE. CDR3 length equals 14 residues. The CDR3 sequence is CASRSGVGNYGYTF. CDR3 coding DNA: TGTGCCAGCAGGTCAGGGGTCGGAAACTATGGCTACACCTTC.

The V and J genes are TRBV11-1 and TRBJ1-3; unclear D gene. Between the trimmed V and J ends, which lost 5 bases and 1 base, there was a span of 9 bases. Germline V gene lookup returns CDR1 SGHAT and CDR2 FQDESV (reference sequence). The CDR3 contains 14 residues. The CDR3 here is CASSTGRSGNTIYF. CDR3 bases: TGTGCCAGCAGCACCGGACGTTCTGGAAACACCATATATTTT.

The table lists this clonotype with a few counts. V usage is TRBV9 and J usage is TRBJ1-6; tentative D call: TRBD1 (5 bases). The CDR3 extends over 14 amino acids. Germline loops: CDR1 SGDLS, CDR2 YYNGEE. Deletions cut 3 bases from V and 7 bases from J, with 11 bases between. Here the CDR3 DNA reads TGTGCCAGCAGCGATGGGACCATAAATTCACCCCTCCACTTT. Its protein product is CASSDGTINSPLHF. The full variable domain, rest sourced from reference TRBV9 and TRBJ1-6, is DSGVTQTPKHLITATGQRVTLRCSPRSGDLSVYWYQQSLDQGLQFLIQYYNGEERAKGNILERFSAQQFPDLHSELNLSSLELGDSALYFCASSDGTINSPLHFGNGTRLTVT.

This clonotype was picked up many times. The CDR3 sequence is CASSQDLSAEKLFF. The CDR3 DNA sequence: TGTGCCAGCAGCCAAGATCTGTCGGCTGAAAAACTGTTTTTT. The rearrangement links TRBV14 to TRBJ1-4; D not resolved. Germline values: CDR1 SGHDN, CDR2 FVKESK. The V gene lost 0 bases and the J gene lost 7 bases, with 9 bases spanning the gap. This CDR3 has 14 residues.

The chain has TRBV7-6 and TRBJ2-7, with D unclear. The ends were cut back, 0 bases at V and 5 bases at J, with 5 bases in the middle. The CDR3 runs to 12 residues. Germline V lookup: CDR1 SGHVS, CDR2 FNYEAQ. The CDR3 is CASSLAPDEQYF. The CDR3, as DNA: TGTGCCAGCAGCTTAGCCCCCGACGAGCAGTACTTC.

In its sample, this clonotype was seen many times. The V call is TRBV15, the J call TRBJ2-7, with D possibly TRBD2 on 6 matching bases. The V end was cut by 0 bases, the J end by 3 bases, with 9 bases between. Per germline, CDR1 LNHNV and CDR2 YYDKDF (reference sequence). This CDR3 region has 14 residues. The CDR3 loop is CATSRDLEGYEQYF. The CDR3 DNA follows: TGTGCCACCAGCAGAGATCTGGAGGGCTACGAGCAGTACTTC.

This chain joins TRBV7-9 and TRBJ1-1; no firm D call. There are 15 residues in the CDR3. Trimming pared 8 bases from V and 0 bases from J, leaving 16 bases between. The germline V gene has CDR1 SEHNR and CDR2 FQNEAQ (reference sequence). The CDR3: CASRKGSIMNTEAFF. CDR3 sequence (DNA): TGTGCCAGCCGGAAAGGCAGTATCATGAACACTGAAGCTTTCTTT.

This clonotype was seen repeatedly, ten times or more. The chain joins TRBV9 to TRBJ2-2; D remains unclear. CDR1 SGDLS and CDR2 YYNGEE come from the germline V gene. V dropped 0 bases and J dropped 7 bases, with 4 bases sitting between them. This CDR3 has 12 amino acids. In DNA form, the CDR3 reads TGTGCCAGCAGCGTAGCCATCGGGGAGCTGTTTTTT. Its translation: CASSVAIGELFF.

The gene calls are TRBV11-2 and TRBJ1-2, with D possibly matching TRBD1 (5 bases). The CDR3 consists of 13 residues. From germline, CDR1 is SGHAT and CDR2 FQNNGV. Trimming removed 8 bases from V and 5 bases from J, with 15 bases in between. CDR3 nucleotide sequence: TGTGCCAGCGCCCCGGGACGGAATTATGGCTACACCTTC. Amino acids: CASAPGRNYGYTF.

The rearrangement uses TRBV4-2 and TRBJ1-2; D gene ambiguous. This CDR3 region has 13 residues. V was cut by 5 bases and J by 8 bases, with 15 bases left in between. Germline assignment: CDR1 LGHNA and CDR2 YNFKEQ. The CDR3 here is CASSYPNFRGYTF. CDR3 nucleotides: TGTGCCAGCAGCTACCCTAATTTCAGGGGCTACACCTTC.

The J gene is TRBJ1-2, the V gene TRBV7-2, with TRBD1 matching 8 bases. This CDR3 spans 15 amino acids. CDR1 and CDR2 from the germline V gene are SGHTA and FQGNSA. With 2 bases clipped from V and 7 bases from J, the junction kept 9 bases outside the gene matches. This CDR3 reads CASSLNRGGGGGYTF. The CDR3, as DNA: TGTGCCAGCAGCTTAAACAGGGGGGGGGGCGGTGGCTACACCTTC.

This clonotype was recorded many times. This chain uses TRBV2 with TRBJ2-7; the D gene is possibly TRBD2 (5 bases). There are 14 residues in the CDR3. Trimming shortened V by 6 bases and J by 4 bases, and 16 bases separated the two germline ends. CDR1 is SNHLY, CDR2 FYNNEI, per germline. For the CDR3, the DNA is TGTGCCAGCAGCGGGAAGGGCTTAGGGTACGAGCAGTACTTC. Translated: CASSGKGLGYEQYF.

A single count supports this clonotype. This is likely a read error, given that the CDR3 carries no conserved phenylalanine or tryptophan at its end. This chain uses TRBV7-2 with TRBJ2-3; TRBD2 matches 8 bases. CDR1 is SGHTA, CDR2 FQGNSA, per germline. The CDR3 spans 18 residues. V shed 2 bases, J shed 5 bases, and the junction held 15 bases outside the gene matches. CDR3 protein: CASSLFLQLAELGDTQYL. Here the CDR3 DNA reads TGTGCCAGCAGCTTATTCCTTCAACTAGCGGAGCTGGGAGATACGCAGTATCTT.